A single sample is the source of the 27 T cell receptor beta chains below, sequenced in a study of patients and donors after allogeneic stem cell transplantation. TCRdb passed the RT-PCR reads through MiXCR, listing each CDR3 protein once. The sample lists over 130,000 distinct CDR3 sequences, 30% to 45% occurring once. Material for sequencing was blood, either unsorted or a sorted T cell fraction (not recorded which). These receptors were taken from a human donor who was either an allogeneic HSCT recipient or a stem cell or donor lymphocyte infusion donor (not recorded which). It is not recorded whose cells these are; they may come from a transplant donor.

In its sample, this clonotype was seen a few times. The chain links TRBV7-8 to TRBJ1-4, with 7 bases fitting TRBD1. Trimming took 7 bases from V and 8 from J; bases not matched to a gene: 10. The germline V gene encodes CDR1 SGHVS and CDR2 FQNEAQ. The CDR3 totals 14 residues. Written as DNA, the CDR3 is TGTGCCAGCACTCCCACAGGGGCCGAGGAAAAACTGTTTTTT. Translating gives CASTPTGAEEKLFF.

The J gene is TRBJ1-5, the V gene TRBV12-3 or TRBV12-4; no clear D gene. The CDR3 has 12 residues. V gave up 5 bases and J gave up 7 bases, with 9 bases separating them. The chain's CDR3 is CASSTPGQPQHF. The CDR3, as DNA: TGTGCCAGCAGTACCCCGGGGCAGCCCCAGCATTTT.

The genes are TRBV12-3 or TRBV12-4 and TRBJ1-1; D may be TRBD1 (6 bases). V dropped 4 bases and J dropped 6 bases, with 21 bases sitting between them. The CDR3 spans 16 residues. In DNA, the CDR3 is TGTGCCAGCAGTTCCAGCGACGGGGGCAGTTTGTCTGAAGCTTTCTTT. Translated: CASSSSDGGSLSEAFF.

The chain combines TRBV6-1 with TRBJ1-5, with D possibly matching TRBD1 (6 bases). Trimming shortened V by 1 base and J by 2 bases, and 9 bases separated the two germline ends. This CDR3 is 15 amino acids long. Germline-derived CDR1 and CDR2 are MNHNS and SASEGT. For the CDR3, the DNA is TGTGCCAGCAGTGAAGTGGCAGGGGGCAATCAGCCCCAGCATTTT. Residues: CASSEVAGGNQPQHF.

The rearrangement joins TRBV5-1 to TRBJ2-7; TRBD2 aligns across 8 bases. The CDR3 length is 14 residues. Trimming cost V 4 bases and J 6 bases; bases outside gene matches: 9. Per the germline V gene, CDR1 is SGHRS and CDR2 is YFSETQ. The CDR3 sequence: CASSALGGEGEQYF. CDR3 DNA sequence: TGCGCCAGCAGCGCCCTCGGGGGGGAGGGCGAGCAGTACTTC.

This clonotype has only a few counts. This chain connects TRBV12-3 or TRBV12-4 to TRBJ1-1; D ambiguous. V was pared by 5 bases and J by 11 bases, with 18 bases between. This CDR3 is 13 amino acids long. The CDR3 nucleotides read TGTGCCAGCAGTCCGTCGGTTATTATAATGGCTTTCTTT. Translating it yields CASSPSVIIMAFF.

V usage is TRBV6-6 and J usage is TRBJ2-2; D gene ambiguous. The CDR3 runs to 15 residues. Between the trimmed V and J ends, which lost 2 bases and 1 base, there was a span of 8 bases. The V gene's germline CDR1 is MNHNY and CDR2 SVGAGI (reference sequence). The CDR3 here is CASSYDLLNTGELFF. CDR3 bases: TGTGCCAGCAGTTACGATCTCCTGAACACCGGGGAGCTGTTTTTT.

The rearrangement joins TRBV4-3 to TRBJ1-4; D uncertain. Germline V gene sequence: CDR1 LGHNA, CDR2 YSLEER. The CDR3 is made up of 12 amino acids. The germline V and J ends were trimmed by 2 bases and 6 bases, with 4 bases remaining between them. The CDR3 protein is CASSQPHEKLFF. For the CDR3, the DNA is TGCGCCAGCAGCCAACCCCATGAAAAACTGTTTTTT.

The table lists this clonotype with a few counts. CDR3 amino acids: CAIRDGETQYF. The CDR3 DNA reads TGTGCCATCCGGGATGGGGAGACCCAGTACTTC. The chain employs TRBV10-3 and TRBJ2-5; a possible D gene is TRBD2 (5 bases). Germline V gene data show CDR1 as ENHRY and CDR2 as SYGVKD. Trimming removed 8 bases at V and 5 bases at J, with 9 bases between. The CDR3 sequence is 11 residues long.

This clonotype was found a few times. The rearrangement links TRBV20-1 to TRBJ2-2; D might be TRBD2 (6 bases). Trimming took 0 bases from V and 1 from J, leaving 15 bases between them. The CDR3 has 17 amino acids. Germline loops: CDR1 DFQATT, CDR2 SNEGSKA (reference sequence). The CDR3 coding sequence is TGCAGTGCTAGAGATATTGGGCGGGGAATGAACACCGGGGAGCTGTTTTTT. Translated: CSARDIGRGMNTGELFF.

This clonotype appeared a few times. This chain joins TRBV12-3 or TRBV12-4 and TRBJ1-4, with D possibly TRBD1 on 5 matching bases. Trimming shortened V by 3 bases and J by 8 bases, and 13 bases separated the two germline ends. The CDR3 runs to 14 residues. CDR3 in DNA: TGTGCCAGCAGTTTGTTGCAGGGAGAGGAAAAACTGTTTTTT. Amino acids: CASSLLQGEEKLFF.

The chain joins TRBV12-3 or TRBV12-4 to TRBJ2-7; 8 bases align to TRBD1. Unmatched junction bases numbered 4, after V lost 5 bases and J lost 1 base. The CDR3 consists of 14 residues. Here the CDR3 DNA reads TGTGCCAGCAGTCTGCGACAGGGGTCCTACGAGCAGTACTTC. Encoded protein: CASSLRQGSYEQYF.

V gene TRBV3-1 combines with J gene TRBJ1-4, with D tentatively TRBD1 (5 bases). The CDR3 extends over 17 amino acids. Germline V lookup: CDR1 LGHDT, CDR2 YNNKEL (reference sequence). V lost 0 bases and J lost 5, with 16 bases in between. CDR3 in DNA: TGTGCCAGCAGCCAAGATCGGCAGGGACGGGTAAATGAAAAACTGTTTTTT. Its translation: CASSQDRQGRVNEKLFF. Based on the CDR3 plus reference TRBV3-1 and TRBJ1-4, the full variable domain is DTAVSQTPKYLVTQMGNDKSIKCEQNLGHDTMYWYKQDSKKFLKIMFSYNNKELIINETVPNRFSPKSPDKAHLNLHINSLELGDSAVYFCASSQDRQGRVNEKLFFGSGTQLSVL.

The CDR3 here is CASTLEDTGELFF. The CDR3 nucleotides read TGTGCCAGCACCCTTGAGGACACCGGGGAGCTGTTTTTT. The chain is built from TRBV7-9 and TRBJ2-2; D remains unclear. The CDR3 extends over 13 amino acids. Germline V gives CDR1 SEHNR, CDR2 FQNEAQ (reference sequence). Trimming pared 7 bases from V and 3 bases from J, leaving 9 bases between.

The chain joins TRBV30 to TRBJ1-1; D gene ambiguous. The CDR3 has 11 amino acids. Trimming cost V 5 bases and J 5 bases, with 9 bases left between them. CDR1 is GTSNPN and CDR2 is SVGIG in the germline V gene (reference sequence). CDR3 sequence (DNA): TGTGCCTGGTGGGGTGGGACTGAAGCTTTCTTT. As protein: CAWWGGTEAFF.

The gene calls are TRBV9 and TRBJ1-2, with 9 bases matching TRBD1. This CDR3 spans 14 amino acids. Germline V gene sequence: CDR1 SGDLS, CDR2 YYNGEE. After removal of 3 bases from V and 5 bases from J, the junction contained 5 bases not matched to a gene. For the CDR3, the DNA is TGTGCCAGCAGCGACCGGGACAGGGTATATGGCTACACCTTC. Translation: CASSDRDRVYGYTF. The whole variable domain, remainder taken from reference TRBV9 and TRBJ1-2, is DSGVTQTPKHLITATGQRVTLRCSPRSGDLSVYWYQQSLDQGLQFLIQYYNGEERAKGNILERFSAQQFPDLHSELNLSSLELGDSALYFCASSDRDRVYGYTFGSGTRLTVV.

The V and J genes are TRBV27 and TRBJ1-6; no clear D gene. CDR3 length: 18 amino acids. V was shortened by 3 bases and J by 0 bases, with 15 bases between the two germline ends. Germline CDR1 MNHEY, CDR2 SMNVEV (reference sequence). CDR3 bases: TGTGCCAGCAGTTTCTACCCATCCGGGAGCTCCTATAATTCACCCCTCCACTTT. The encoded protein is CASSFYPSGSSYNSPLHF.

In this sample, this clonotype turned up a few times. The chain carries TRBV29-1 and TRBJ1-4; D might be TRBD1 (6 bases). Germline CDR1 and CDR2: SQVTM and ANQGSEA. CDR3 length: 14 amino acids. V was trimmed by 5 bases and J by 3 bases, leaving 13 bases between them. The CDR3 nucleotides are TGCAGCGTTTCGGGGGGGGCGGCTAATGAAAAACTGTTTTTT. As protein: CSVSGGAANEKLFF.

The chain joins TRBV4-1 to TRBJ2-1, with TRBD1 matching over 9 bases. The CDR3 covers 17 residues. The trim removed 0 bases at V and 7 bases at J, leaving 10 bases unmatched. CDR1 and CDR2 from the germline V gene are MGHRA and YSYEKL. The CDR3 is CASSQEVRQGERNEQFF. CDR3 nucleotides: TGCGCCAGCAGCCAAGAAGTACGACAGGGGGAGAGAAATGAGCAGTTCTTC.

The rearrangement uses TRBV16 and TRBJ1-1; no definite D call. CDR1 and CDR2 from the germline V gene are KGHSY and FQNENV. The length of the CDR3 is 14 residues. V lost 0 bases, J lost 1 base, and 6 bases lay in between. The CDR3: CASSQSGRNTEAFF. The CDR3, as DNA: TGTGCCAGCAGCCAATCGGGTCGGAACACTGAAGCTTTCTTT. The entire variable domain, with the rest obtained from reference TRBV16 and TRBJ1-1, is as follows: GEEVAQTPKHLVRGEGQKAKLYCAPIKGHSYVFWYQQVLKNEFKFLISFQNENVFDETGMPKERFSAKCLPNSPCSLEIQATKLEDSAVYFCASSQSGRNTEAFFGQGTRLTVV.

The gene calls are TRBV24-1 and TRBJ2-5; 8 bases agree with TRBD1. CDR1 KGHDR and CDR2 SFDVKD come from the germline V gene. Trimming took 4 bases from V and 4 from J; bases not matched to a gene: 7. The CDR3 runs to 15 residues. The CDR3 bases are TGTGCCACCAGTGACCGGACAGGGTGGGGAGAGACCCAGTACTTC. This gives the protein CATSDRTGWGETQYF.

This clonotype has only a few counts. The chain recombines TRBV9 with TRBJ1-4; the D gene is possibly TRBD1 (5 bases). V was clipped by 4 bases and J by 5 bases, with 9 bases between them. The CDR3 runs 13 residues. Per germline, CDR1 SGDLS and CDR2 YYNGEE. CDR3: CASSSRTNEKLFF. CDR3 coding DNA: TGTGCCAGCAGCTCCCGGACAAATGAAAAACTGTTTTTT.

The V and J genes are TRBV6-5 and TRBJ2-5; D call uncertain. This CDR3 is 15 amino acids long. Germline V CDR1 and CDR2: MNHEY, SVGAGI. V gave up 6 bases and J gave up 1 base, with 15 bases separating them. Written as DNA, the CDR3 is TGTGCCAGCAGCTCACCAGGTTCCCCCCAAGAGACCCAGTACTTC. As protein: CASSSPGSPQETQYF.

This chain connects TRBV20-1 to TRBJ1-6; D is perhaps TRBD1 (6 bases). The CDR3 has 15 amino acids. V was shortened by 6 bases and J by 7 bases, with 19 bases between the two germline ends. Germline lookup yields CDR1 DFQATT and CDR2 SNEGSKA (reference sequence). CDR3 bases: TGCAGTGCCCGTCGGGGGGGCGTAGAAAATTCACCCCTCCACTTT. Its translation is CSARRGGVENSPLHF.

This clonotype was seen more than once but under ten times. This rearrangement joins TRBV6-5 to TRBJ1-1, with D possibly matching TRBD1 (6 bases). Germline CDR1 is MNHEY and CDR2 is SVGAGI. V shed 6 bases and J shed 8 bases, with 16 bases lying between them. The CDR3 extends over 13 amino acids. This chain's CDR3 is CASRGGGRPEAFF. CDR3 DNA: TGTGCCAGCAGGGGAGGGGGGCGTCCCGAAGCTTTCTTT.

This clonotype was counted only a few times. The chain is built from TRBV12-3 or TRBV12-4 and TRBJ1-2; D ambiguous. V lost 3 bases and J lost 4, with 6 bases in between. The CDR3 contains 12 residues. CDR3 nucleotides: TGTGCCAGCAGTTTCGCCGGCTATGGCTACACCTTC. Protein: CASSFAGYGYTF.

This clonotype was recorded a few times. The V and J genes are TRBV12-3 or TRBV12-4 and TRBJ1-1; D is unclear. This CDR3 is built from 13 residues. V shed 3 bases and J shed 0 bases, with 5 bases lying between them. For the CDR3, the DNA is TGTGCCAGCAGTTTTACGGTGAACACTGAAGCTTTCTTT. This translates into CASSFTVNTEAFF.